Sequencing of this T cell receptor (beta chain) was carried out in a study of CD8+ T cells in alopecia areata. Study-wide results and limits: Tofacitinib delivered significant drops in scalp clonality and in expanded CD8+ clones among the top 100.

With 3 bases removed from V and 5 bases from J, the gap between germline ends came to 7 bases. CDR1 is SGHTA, CDR2 FQGNSA, per germline. The CDR3 extends over 12 amino acids. Sample treatment: oral pan-JAK inhibitor, 5-10 mg twice daily. To note about this clone: Antigen specificity is unknown.

RNA was isolated and reverse transcribed to cDNA, the sequencing template. Measured with immunoSEQ multiplex PCR; TCRdb has only the in-frame clones, and not every one. The data show roughly 70,000 clones, with roughly 30% seen just once and about 15% held by the top ten. Sequenced material: CD8+ T cells sorted from blood, taken at week 4, from a patient treated with tofacitinib. This rearrangement joins TRBV7-2 to TRBJ2-5; D is unresolved. The TCR sequence derives from a human donor with alopecia areata. CDR3 residues: CASSLNYETQYF. The DNA of the CDR3 is TGTGCCAGCAGCTTGAACTATGAGACCCAGTACTTC. Complete variable domain (other parts from reference TRBV7-2 and TRBJ2-5): GAGVSQSPSNKVTEKGKDVELRCDPISGHTALYWYRQSLGQGLEFLIYFQGNSAPDKSGLPSDRFSAERTGGSVSTLTIQRTQQEDSAVYLCASSLNYETQYFGPGTRLLVL.